This TCR beta chain was found in a study of cytomegalovirus exposure and HLA in healthy donors. Study-level information: Some 85 million unique TCRs from HLA-typed donors were held in an early data release.

A few counts support this clone. The V gene's germline CDR1 is MNHEY and CDR2 SVGAGI. The V gene end was trimmed by 4 bases and the J gene end by 1 base; junction bases not matched to a gene: 3. This CDR3 contains 15 residues. The study ran its PCR with 60 Vbeta and 13 Jbeta primers. Original data processing: Counted up in a later analysis, unique TCR beta chains came to roughly 80 million, with around 12 million shared. Data came from immunoSEQ multiplex PCR; TCRdb stores just in-frame clones and leaves some out. V, J and clone size reflect that table, while D and trimming were determined from the DNA. The sample yields 90,000 or so clones, about four fifths seen once.

Sequencing was performed on PBMCs. This chain links TRBV6-5 with TRBJ1-1; 10 nucleotides match TRBD1. This receptor was taken from a woman aged 40 to 55 in good health and CMV-seronegative. In nucleotides, the CDR3 is TGTGCCAGCAGTTTATGGACAGGGGGGAACACTGAAGCTTTCTTT. Encoded protein: CASSLWTGGNTEAFF.